The 23 T cell receptor beta chains listed next were all sequenced from one sample in a study of human T cells and chemical hapten exposure. TCRdb reprocessed the RACE reads with MiXCR, giving one entry per CDR3 protein. The sample carries approximately 52,000 distinct CDR3 sequences, about 9% recorded once. Described time point: pre-sensitization, week 0. The sample's treatment: therapeutic diphenylcyclopropenone sensitization with weekly scalp DPC. This specimen consisted of whole blood, obtained in connection with sensitization to the hapten diphenylcyclopropenone (DPC). Receptors originate from a woman between 35 and 50 years old with alopecia areata. Some clones in this sample may be carry-over from other donors' samples.

This clonotype showed up many times. The rearrangement uses TRBV11-2 and TRBJ2-2; 11 bases fit TRBD2. The J segment lost 3 bases and the V segment lost 3 bases, leaving 3 bases of the junction unmatched. The CDR3 totals 16 residues. Germline loops: CDR1 SGHAT, CDR2 FQNNGV. The CDR3 DNA reads as TGTGCCAGCAGCTTGGATAGCGGGGGGGACACCGGGGAGCTGTTTTTT. Translated: CASSLDSGGDTGELFF. Full variable domain (outside the CDR3, taken from reference TRBV11-2 and TRBJ2-2): EAGVAQSPRYKIIEKRQSVAFWCNPISGHATLYWYQQILGQGPKLLIQFQNNGVVDDSQLPKDRFSAERLKGVDSTLKIQPAKLEDSAVYLCASSLDSGGDTGELFFGEGSRLTVL.

This clonotype was seen a few times. The chain employs TRBV20-1 and TRBJ1-3; D perhaps matches TRBD1 (5 bases). V was clipped by 0 bases and J by 4 bases, with 13 bases between them. The germline CDR1 and CDR2 sequences are DFQATT and SNEGSKA (reference sequence). This CDR3 is 15 amino acids long. The CDR3 spells CSAREAGLRGNTIYF. CDR3 in DNA: TGCAGTGCTAGAGAGGCAGGGCTTAGAGGAAACACCATATATTTT.

The chain links TRBV18 to TRBJ2-3; 7 bases match TRBD2. CDR1 and CDR2 from the germline V gene are KGHSH and LQKENI. This CDR3 region has 15 residues. V lost 3 bases to trimming and J lost 0 bases; unmatched junction nucleotides: 3. CDR3 protein: CASSPSGTSTDTQYF. The CDR3 bases are TGTGCCAGCTCACCGAGCGGGACCAGCACAGATACGCAGTATTTT.

In its sample, this clonotype was seen many times. The chain joins TRBV10-3 to TRBJ2-5; the match to TRBD2 covers 10 bases. V lost 0 bases, J lost 5 bases, and 18 bases stayed unmatched. The CDR3 covers 20 residues. The germline gives CDR1 ENHRY, CDR2 SYGVKD. The CDR3 bases are TGTGCCATCAGTGAGTCGGGTCCGCTAGCGGGGGCCCTCAAAGCGGAGACCCAGTACTTC. It yields the protein CAISESGPLAGALKAETQYF.

This clonotype was seen a few times. The chain has TRBV7-9 and TRBJ1-2; 7 bases are shared with TRBD1. The J segment lost 3 bases and the V segment lost 5 bases, leaving 12 bases of the junction unmatched. The CDR3 is 16 residues long. CDR1 is SEHNR, CDR2 FQNEAQ, per germline (reference sequence). In DNA, the CDR3 is TGTGCCAGCAGCACAACCTCACAGGGGATTGACTATGGCTACACCTTC. Amino acids: CASSTTSQGIDYGYTF.

At least ten counts were recorded for this clonotype. The chain couples TRBV6-2 or TRBV6-3 to TRBJ1-5, with TRBD1 matching 8 bases. This CDR3 has 14 residues. Germline-derived CDR1 and CDR2 are MNHEY and SVGEGT. V was pared by 5 bases and J by 8 bases, with 8 bases of the junction left unmatched. CDR3 region: CASSTGGEVEPQHF. The CDR3 DNA reads as TGTGCCAGCAGTACAGGGGGGGAAGTGGAGCCCCAGCATTTT.

This clonotype was counted between two and nine times. J is TRBJ2-2 and V is TRBV6-4, with 8 bases aligning to TRBD2. The CDR3 is 15 amino acids. V lost 3 bases, J lost 1 base, and 1 base stayed unmatched. Germline V gene lookup returns CDR1 MRHNA and CDR2 SNTAGT. This CDR3 reads CASSEAGENTGELFF. Written as DNA, the CDR3 is TGTGCCAGCAGTGAAGCGGGGGAGAACACCGGGGAGCTGTTTTTT.

This clonotype was seen repeatedly, ten times or more. The chain carries TRBV12-3 or TRBV12-4 and TRBJ2-2; D might be TRBD1 or TRBD2, each matching 6 bases. The CDR3 covers 15 residues. V lost 2 bases to trimming and J lost 3 bases, with 10 bases between them. The CDR3 region has the DNA TGTGCCAGCAGTTTAACGGGGGCCTACACCGGGGAGCTGTTTTTT. Protein sequence: CASSLTGAYTGELFF.

Ten or more counts support this clonotype. The chain joins TRBV7-7 to TRBJ2-7; D may correspond to TRBD1 or TRBD2 (6 bases each). The CDR3 totals 16 residues. The V gene's germline CDR1 is SSHAT and CDR2 FNYEAQ (reference sequence). V shed 7 bases and J shed 3 bases, with 22 bases lying between them. CDR3 residues: CASIPRWWGAFYEQYF. CDR3 bases: TGTGCCAGCATCCCGAGGTGGTGGGGGGCCTTCTACGAGCAGTACTTC.

This clonotype was seen ten or more times. The V gene is TRBV12-3 or TRBV12-4, the J gene TRBJ1-1, with a possible D match to TRBD1 (5 bases). The V gene lost 5 bases and the J gene lost 4 bases, with 11 bases spanning the gap. The CDR3 has 13 amino acids. CDR3 bases: TGTGCCAGCAGTCCCAGGGAGATCACTGAAGCTTTCTTT. Protein sequence: CASSPREITEAFF.

The V and J genes are TRBV2 and TRBJ2-1; a possible D gene is TRBD2 (5 bases). The V gene lost 2 bases and the J gene lost 5 bases, with 10 bases spanning the gap. The CDR3 sequence is 14 residues long. From germline, CDR1 is SNHLY and CDR2 FYNNEI. For the CDR3, the DNA is TGTGCCAGCAGTGAACTGGTGACTAACAATGAGCAGTTCTTC. This gives the protein CASSELVTNNEQFF.

This clonotype was found a few times. CDR3 sequence (DNA): TGTGCCACCAGCAGCAGACACACAGATACGCAGTATTTT. It encodes CATSSRHTDTQYF. The V and J genes are TRBV24-1 and TRBJ2-3; D gene unclear. Germline CDR1 reads KGHDR; CDR2 reads SFDVKD. This CDR3 region has 13 residues. Trimming shortened V by 7 bases and J by 2 bases, and 9 bases separated the two germline ends.

The V call is TRBV12-3 or TRBV12-4, the J call TRBJ2-5; 10 bases line up with TRBD2. The J segment lost 1 base and the V segment lost 7 bases, leaving 6 bases of the junction unmatched. The CDR3 sequence is 15 residues long. The CDR3 nucleotides are TGTGCCAGCACCCTCCAGCGGGGGGGCCAAGAGACCCAGTACTTC. This translates into CASTLQRGGQETQYF.

Worth noting for this clonotype: The germline gene is not matched at one end of the junction; a read error may be the cause. The chain is built from TRBV9 and TRBJ1-1; perhaps TRBD1 as D (6 bases). Germline values: CDR1 SGDLS, CDR2 YYNGEE. The CDR3 is 13 residues long. The CDR3 bases are TGTGCCGGCAGCGTGGGGGCGGGCACTGAAGCTTTCTTT. Its translation: CAGSVGAGTEAFF.

The rearrangement uses TRBV6-1 and TRBJ2-2, with 7 bases aligning to TRBD1. The length of the CDR3 is 14 residues. The V and J ends lost 8 bases and 5 bases, in that order; junction bases with no gene match: 8. CDR1 and CDR2 (germline): MNHNS, SASEGT. The CDR3 region is CASWGQKLTGELFF. DNA of the CDR3: TGTGCCAGCTGGGGACAGAAACTGACCGGGGAGCTGTTTTTT.

The chain couples TRBV5-1 to TRBJ1-2; D unclear. Germline V gives CDR1 SGHRS, CDR2 YFSETQ. Trimming pared 4 bases from V and 6 bases from J, leaving 13 bases between. This CDR3 spans 13 amino acids. The CDR3 region is CASSPVEEHGYTF. The CDR3 nucleotides are TGCGCCAGCAGCCCCGTAGAGGAGCATGGCTACACCTTC.

This clonotype showed up just a few times. The chain is built from TRBV20-1 and TRBJ1-1; D remains ambiguous. Germline values: CDR1 DFQATT, CDR2 SNEGSKA (reference sequence). V shed 1 base and J shed 1 base, with 7 bases lying between them. The length of the CDR3 is 13 residues. This CDR3 is CSARGQPNTEAFF. CDR3 DNA: TGCAGTGCTAGAGGGCAGCCGAACACTGAAGCTTTCTTT.

The chain couples TRBV7-8 to TRBJ1-5; the D gene is possibly TRBD1 (5 bases). V was trimmed by 7 bases and J by 1 base, leaving 11 bases between them. CDR3 length: 14 residues. The germline V gene encodes CDR1 SGHVS and CDR2 FQNEAQ. CDR3 nucleotide sequence: TGTGCCAGCAAGGGAGGGGCGAGCAATCAGCCCCAGCATTTT. Protein product: CASKGGASNQPQHF. The full variable domain, with the rest looked up from reference TRBV7-8 and TRBJ1-5, is GAGVSQSPRYKVAKRGQDVALRCDPISGHVSLFWYQQALGQGPEFLTYFQNEAQLDKSGLPSDRFFAERPEGSVSTLKIQRTQQEDSAVYLCASKGGASNQPQHFGDGTRLSIL.

The rearrangement uses TRBV5-1 and TRBJ2-7, with D maybe TRBD2 (6 bases). The CDR3 has 13 residues. Looked up from germline, CDR1 is SGHRS and CDR2 is YFSETQ. Trimming shortened V by 4 bases and J by 5 bases, and 13 bases separated the two germline ends. The CDR3 loop reads CASSTGLGDEQYF. The CDR3 coding sequence is TGCGCCAGCAGCACGGGACTTGGGGACGAGCAGTACTTC. The whole variable domain, filled in from reference TRBV5-1 and TRBJ2-7, reads KAGVTQTPRYLIKTRGQQVTLSCSPISGHRSVSWYQQTPGQGLQFLFEYFSETQRNKGNFPGRFSGRQFSNSRSEMNVSTLELGDSALYLCASSTGLGDEQYFGPGTRLTVT.

This clonotype was recorded at least ten times. The chain couples TRBV2 to TRBJ1-4; D possibly corresponds to TRBD1 (5 bases). The CDR3 spans 12 residues. V lost 7 bases, J lost 6 bases, and 9 bases lay in between. Germline lookup yields CDR1 SNHLY and CDR2 FYNNEI. The CDR3 protein is CASTPGDEKLFF. CDR3 DNA sequence: TGTGCCAGCACCCCGGGGGATGAAAAACTGTTTTTT.

This clonotype is medium-sized (0.01 to 0.1%) in the sample. The genes are TRBV7-6 and TRBJ1-1, with D unclear. The CDR3 extends over 14 amino acids. The germline V gene has CDR1 SGHVS and CDR2 FNYEAQ. Trimming stripped 3 bases from V and 0 bases from J, with 8 bases between. CDR3 protein: CASSLDHLNTEAFF. For the CDR3, the DNA is TGTGCCAGCAGCTTGGATCACCTGAACACTGAAGCTTTCTTT.

J is TRBJ1-1 and V is TRBV6-2 or TRBV6-3; D call uncertain. CDR1 is MNHEY and CDR2 is SVGEGT in the germline V gene. The CDR3 contains 12 residues. The germline V and J ends were trimmed by 6 bases and 1 base, with 6 bases remaining between them. The CDR3 loop is CASRRQNTEAFF. The CDR3 coding sequence is TGTGCCAGCAGACGACAGAACACTGAAGCTTTCTTT.

On this clonotype itself: This sequence may be a read error, since a much larger clone differs from it by one base. The chain recombines TRBV5-6 with TRBJ2-3; the D is unclear. Germline-derived CDR1 and CDR2 are SGHDT and YYEEEE. The CDR3 is made up of 14 amino acids. The CDR3 is CVSTLTEYTDTQYF. CDR3 DNA: TGTGTCAGCACCTTGACTGAGTACACAGATACGCAGTATTTT.